A selection of T cell receptor beta chains follows, all from one sample in a study of cytomegalovirus exposure and HLA in healthy donors. Data came from immunoSEQ multiplex PCR; TCRdb stores just in-frame clones and leaves some out. The data hold 170,000 or so clones, with around 80% observed a single time. Sequencing was done on a sample of PBMCs. The receptor source for this set is a woman aged 30 to 39 in good health and CMV-seronegative. Each CDR3 is given with its conserved first and last residue. D genes are given only for firm matches. Expanded clones get a size class; other rows say once, few or many, or leave the size out.

TRBV7-9,TRBJ2-7,TRBD1,.,CASSLARGQGYEQYF,TGTGCCAGCAGCTTAGCCAGGGGACAGGGGTACGAGCAGTACTTC
TRBV13,TRBJ2-4,TRBD2,.,CASSTPGLEAAKNSQYF,TGTGCCAGCAGCACTCCGGGACTAGAGGCAGCCAAAAACAGTCAGTACTTC
TRBV6-4,TRBJ2-5,TRBD2,.,CASSPGTSQETQYF,TGTGCCAGCAGCCCCGGGACTAGCCAAGAGACCCAGTACTTC
TRBV28,TRBJ1-5,.,once,CASTYSNQPQHF,TGTGCCAGCACGTATAGCAATCAGCCCCAGCATTTT
TRBV13,TRBJ2-4,.,.,CASSLVAGGYKNIQYF,TGTGCCAGCAGCTTAGTGGCAGGGGGGTACAAAAACATTCAGTACTTC
TRBV9,TRBJ2-1,.,.,CASAYSGSYNEQFF,TGTGCCAGCGCTTACTCGGGCTCCTACAATGAGCAGTTCTTC
TRBV5-6,TRBJ2-1,TRBD2,.,CASRLVWGLASYNEQFF,TGTGCCAGCAGGTTGGTATGGGGACTAGCGTCTTACAATGAGCAGTTCTTC
TRBV6-1,TRBJ2-7,.,.,CASSEPGTYEQYF,TGTGCCAGCAGTGAACCTGGGACTTACGAGCAGTACTTC
TRBV7-9,TRBJ1-1,.,.,CSSSPSEGAEAFF,TGTTCCAGCAGCCCCAGTGAGGGGGCTGAAGCTTTCTTT
TRBV4-2,TRBJ2-5,.,.,CASSPTTSRQGGTQYF,TGTGCCAGCAGCCCTACGACCAGCAGACAGGGAGGGACCCAGTACTTC
TRBV5-4,TRBJ2-2,TRBD1,few,CASSFPGQGAYGELFF,TGTGCCAGCAGCTTCCCGGGACAGGGGGCTTACGGGGAGCTGTTTTTT
TRBV4-2,TRBJ2-1,.,.,CASSQIDSYNEQFF,TGTGCCAGCAGCCAGATAGACTCCTACAATGAGCAGTTCTTC
TRBV5-1,TRBJ2-3,.,.,CASSLGRDNTQYF,TGCGCCAGCAGCTTGGGCAGGGATAATACGCAGTATTTT
TRBV27,TRBJ1-2,.,.,CASSLPGDGYTF,TGTGCCAGCAGTTTACCGGGGGACGGCTACACCTTC
TRBV7-8,TRBJ2-2,TRBD2,.,CASSYSAGVVSGELFF,TGTGCCAGCAGCTACTCAGCGGGAGTGGTATCCGGGGAGCTGTTTTTT
TRBV27,TRBJ1-1,TRBD1,.,CASSPQTGLSTEAFF,TGTGCCAGCAGTCCGCAGACAGGGCTCTCCACTGAAGCTTTCTTT
TRBV28,TRBJ1-3,TRBD1,.,CASSAHQGARDTIYF,TGTGCCAGCAGCGCCCACCAGGGGGCGCGAGACACCATATATTTT
TRBV7-2,TRBJ2-7,.,.,CASSLGQWDYEQYF,TGTGCCAGCAGCTTAGGACAGTGGGACTACGAGCAGTACTTC
TRBV28,TRBJ2-7,TRBD1,.,CASSSRGTGSGYEQYF,TGTGCCAGCAGTAGCAGGGGGACAGGGAGCGGGTACGAGCAGTACTTC
TRBV27,TRBJ1-1,.,.,CASRINNRVAEAFF,TGTGCCAGCAGAATTAATAATAGAGTGGCTGAAGCTTTCTTT
TRBV13,TRBJ1-1,.,.,CASSLGQGTEAFF,TGTGCCAGCAGCCTGGGACAAGGCACTGAAGCTTTCTTT
TRBV11-3,TRBJ2-3,TRBD2,.,CASSSSLLAGGPNTQYF,TGTGCCAGCAGCTCAAGTTTACTAGCGGGGGGACCGAATACGCAGTATTTT
TRBV7-6,TRBJ2-2,.,.,CASSSRTGELFF,TGTGCCAGCAGCTCCCGCACCGGGGAGCTGTTTTTT
TRBV7-5,TRBJ1-1,.,.,CVRSLSGTGCPGTEAFF,TGTGTCAGAAGCTTATCCGGGACAGGGTGCCCGGGCACTGAAGCTTTCTTT
TRBV27,TRBJ2-1,.,few,CASSDWFGPEDEQFF,TGTGCCAGCAGTGACTGGTTCGGGCCGGAGGATGAGCAGTTCTTC
TRBV19,TRBJ1-5,TRBD1,.,CASSRTGGRVNQPQHF,TGTGCCAGTAGTCGTACAGGGGGCCGAGTCAATCAGCCCCAGCATTTT
TRBV4-1,TRBJ2-1,TRBD2,.,CASSQDRIGLAKYNEQFF,TGCGCCAGCAGCCAAGATCGAATCGGACTAGCTAAATACAATGAGCAGTTCTTC
TRBV5-1,TRBJ1-2,TRBD1,.,CASSSQGAGYGYTF,TGCGCCAGCAGCTCACAGGGGGCAGGCTATGGCTACACCTTC
TRBV14,TRBJ2-7,.,.,CASSQGVYYYEQYF,TGTGCCAGCAGCCAAGGGGTCTACTACTACGAGCAGTACTTC
TRBV4-1,TRBJ2-4,.,few,CASSQEGRGRNIQYF,TGCGCCAGCAGCCAAGAAGGCAGGGGCCGGAACATTCAGTACTTC
TRBV30,TRBJ2-5,TRBD1,.,CAGTQGQGLGETQYF,TGTGCCGGAACTCAAGGACAGGGGTTGGGAGAGACCCAGTACTTC
TRBV13,TRBJ2-2,.,.,CASSEKTVNTGELFF,TGTGCCAGCAGCGAAAAAACAGTAAACACCGGGGAGCTGTTTTTT